The 15 T cell receptor beta chains below were found in one sample sequenced in a study of T cell changes during pregnancy in multiple sclerosis. Libraries were prepared by immunoSEQ multiplex PCR; TCRdb keeps only in-frame clonotypes and omits some of them. The repertoire consists of tens of thousands of clones, with less than 95% occurring once and the leading ten covering 5% to 7.5%. The specimen comprised peripheral blood, sampled in the third trimester of pregnancy. These receptors were obtained from a female donor in good health, enrolled as a control in a pregnancy study.

This chain joins TRBV10-1 and TRBJ2-2; TRBD1 might be the D (6 bases). This CDR3 has 13 amino acids. Per germline, CDR1 WNHNN and CDR2 SYGVQD (reference sequence). The V end lost 6 bases, the J end lost 5 bases, and 10 bases lay between the germline ends. Here the CDR3 DNA reads TGCGCCAGCAGGCTCGGGACAACCGGGGAGCTGTTTTTT. Translation: CASRLGTTGELFF.

Here the CDR3 reads CASSIVGLAGEETQYF. For the CDR3, the DNA is TGTGCCAGTAGTATAGTGGGACTAGCGGGGGAGGAGACCCAGTACTTC. The gene calls are TRBV19 and TRBJ2-5; 14 positions match TRBD2. The junction had 3 bases not matched to a gene; V was cut back by 1 base and J by 5 bases. CDR1 LNHDA and CDR2 SQIVND come from the germline V gene (reference sequence). The CDR3 runs 16 residues.

In its sample, this clone was seen once. This rearrangement joins TRBV6-1 to TRBJ1-2; 11 bases are a match to TRBD1. The ends lost 5 bases at V and 6 bases at J; junction bases unmatched: 5. Germline V CDR1 and CDR2: MNHNS, SASEGT. The CDR3 is made up of 14 amino acids. The CDR3 DNA is TGTGCCAGCAGTTCGGACAGGGGGCTTGATGGCTACACCTTC. It translates to CASSSDRGLDGYTF.

The chain combines TRBV19 with TRBJ1-1; D possibly corresponds to TRBD1 (5 bases). V was shortened by 5 bases and J by 5 bases, with 9 bases between the two germline ends. This CDR3 spans 12 amino acids. Germline CDR1 reads LNHDA; CDR2 reads SQIVND (reference sequence). This chain's CDR3 is CASSDRFTEAFF. Written as DNA, the CDR3 is TGTGCCAGTAGTGACAGATTTACTGAAGCTTTCTTT.

In this sample, this clone turned up a few times. The V gene is TRBV6-6, the J gene TRBJ1-1; 8 bases align to TRBD1. Per germline, CDR1 MNHNY and CDR2 SVGAGI (reference sequence). This CDR3 spans 15 amino acids. With 6 bases clipped from V and 4 bases from J, the junction kept 10 bases outside the gene matches. This CDR3 is CASSSLDRGGTEAFF. The CDR3 region has the DNA TGTGCCAGCAGCTCCCTCGACAGGGGAGGCACTGAAGCTTTCTTT.

The rearrangement uses TRBV27 and TRBJ1-2, with a tentative D call TRBD1 (5 bases). This CDR3 is 13 amino acids long. Germline V CDR1 and CDR2: MNHEY, SMNVEV (reference sequence). The V and J ends lost 5 bases and 6 bases respectively, with 13 bases between them. CDR3 sequence (DNA): TGTGCCAGCAGTCCCCAGGGCGTCCATGGCTACACCTTC. Amino acids: CASSPQGVHGYTF.

This rearrangement joins TRBV18 to TRBJ2-7; the match to TRBD2 covers 7 bases. The CDR3 loop spans 12 amino acids. V was pared by 3 bases and J by 7 bases, with 3 bases of the junction left unmatched. CDR1 is KGHSH, CDR2 LQKENI, per germline. CDR3 in amino acids: CASSPSGGEQYF. The CDR3 coding sequence is TGTGCCAGCTCACCGTCCGGGGGGGAGCAGTACTTC.

The V call is TRBV18, the J call TRBJ1-2, with D possibly being TRBD1 (5 bases). V shed 2 bases and J shed 2 bases, with 6 bases lying between them. Germline lookup yields CDR1 KGHSH and CDR2 LQKENI. The CDR3 extends over 13 amino acids. CDR3: CASSPGGNYGYTF. CDR3 DNA: TGTGCCAGCTCACCAGGGGGGAACTATGGCTACACCTTC.

The V and J genes are TRBV5-5 and TRBJ1-6, with 7 bases fitting TRBD1. The CDR3 sequence is 14 residues long. V was clipped by 3 bases and J by 12 bases; unmatched bases: 9. Germline V gene data show CDR1 as SGHKS and CDR2 as YYEKEE (reference sequence). This CDR3 is CASSYQPRGQPLHF. DNA of the CDR3: TGTGCCAGCAGCTACCAGCCAAGGGGGCAACCCCTCCACTTT.

As concerns this clone: Mismatch with germline at one junction end may stem from a read error. The genes are TRBV7-6 and TRBJ2-1; TRBD2 matches 10 bases. The germline V gene encodes CDR1 SGHVS and CDR2 FNYEAQ. This CDR3 region has 15 residues. DNA for the CDR3: TGTGCCAGCAGTTTAGCTAGCGGGGGCAACAATGAGCAGTTCTTC. Translating it yields CASSLASGGNNEQFF. Together with reference TRBV7-6 and TRBJ2-1, the CDR3 gives the full variable domain: GAGVSQSPRYKVTKRGQDVALRCDPISGHVSLYWYRQALGQGPEFLTYFNYEAQQDKSGLPNDRFSAERPEGSISTLTIQRTEQRDSAMYRCASSLASGGNNEQFFGPGTRLTVL.

This clone was seen only once. The chain combines TRBV7-8 with TRBJ2-1; TRBD2 matches 12 bases. The CDR3 has 17 amino acids. CDR1 and CDR2 (germline): SGHVS, FQNEAQ. V shed 3 bases, J shed 4 bases, and the junction held 7 bases outside the gene matches. The CDR3 loop reads CASSLLAGGPLYNEQFF. CDR3 sequence (DNA): TGTGCCAGCAGCTTGCTAGCGGGAGGGCCCCTTTACAATGAGCAGTTCTTC. The whole variable domain, remainder taken from reference TRBV7-8 and TRBJ2-1, is GAGVSQSPRYKVAKRGQDVALRCDPISGHVSLFWYQQALGQGPEFLTYFQNEAQLDKSGLPSDRFFAERPEGSVSTLKIQRTQQEDSAVYLCASSLLAGGPLYNEQFFGPGTRLTVL.

The genes are TRBV27 and TRBJ1-2; D gene ambiguous. Germline V CDR1 and CDR2: MNHEY, SMNVEV (reference sequence). The CDR3 is 14 residues long. Deletions cut 6 bases from V and 8 bases from J, with 19 bases between. The CDR3 spells CASRFTRRESGYTF. For the CDR3, the DNA is TGTGCCAGCAGATTTACGCGGAGGGAGAGCGGCTACACCTTC.

The chain recombines TRBV11-3 with TRBJ2-1; TRBD2 might be the D (5 bases). The germline V gene has CDR1 SGHNT and CDR2 YENEEA. Trimming stripped 0 bases from V and 6 bases from J, with 9 bases between. This CDR3 region has 14 residues. The CDR3 DNA sequence: TGTGCCAGCAGCTTAGATGGAGGATCCAATGAGCAGTTCTTC. Translating it yields CASSLDGGSNEQFF.

This clone has a single count. This chain uses TRBV6-6 with TRBJ2-7, with 7 bases aligning to TRBD2. The trim removed 7 bases at V and 0 bases at J, leaving 9 bases unmatched. Germline lookup yields CDR1 MNHNY and CDR2 SVGAGI (reference sequence). The CDR3 loop spans 15 amino acids. The chain's CDR3 is CASNRLADDSYEQYF. The CDR3, as DNA: TGTGCCAGCAACCGACTAGCCGACGACTCCTACGAGCAGTACTTC.

This rearrangement joins TRBV19 to TRBJ1-1; D is unresolved. The length of the CDR3 is 15 residues. Between the trimmed V and J ends, which lost 6 bases and 5 bases, there was a span of 19 bases. Germline CDR1 and CDR2: LNHDA and SQIVND (reference sequence). Written as DNA, the CDR3 is TGTGCCAGTAGAGAGACTTTCTCCGTCGGGACTGAAGCTTTCTTT. Its translation is CASRETFSVGTEAFF. Together with reference TRBV19 and TRBJ1-1, the CDR3 gives the full variable domain: DGGITQSPKYLFRKEGQNVTLSCEQNLNHDAMYWYRQDPGQGLRLIYYSQIVNDFQKGDIAEGYSVSREKKESFPLTVTSAQKNPTAFYLCASRETFSVGTEAFFGQGTRLTVV.